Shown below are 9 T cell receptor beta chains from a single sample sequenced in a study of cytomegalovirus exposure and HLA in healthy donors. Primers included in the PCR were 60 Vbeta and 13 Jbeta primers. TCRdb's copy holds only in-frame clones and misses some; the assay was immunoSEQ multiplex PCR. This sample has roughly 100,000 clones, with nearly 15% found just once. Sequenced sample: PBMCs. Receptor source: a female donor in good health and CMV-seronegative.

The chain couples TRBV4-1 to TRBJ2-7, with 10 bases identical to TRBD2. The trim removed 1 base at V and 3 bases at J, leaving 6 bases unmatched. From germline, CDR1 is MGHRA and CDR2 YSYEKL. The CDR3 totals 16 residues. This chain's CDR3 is CASSQAVASGSYEQYF. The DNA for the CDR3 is TGCGCCAGCAGCCAAGCGGTGGCTAGCGGGAGCTACGAGCAGTACTTC.

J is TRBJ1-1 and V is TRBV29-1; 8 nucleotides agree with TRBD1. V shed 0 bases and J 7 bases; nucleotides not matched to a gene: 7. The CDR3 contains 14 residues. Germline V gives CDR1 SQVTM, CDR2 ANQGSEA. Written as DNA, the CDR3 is TGCAGCGTTGAAGAGTTCCAGGGGGCTGGTGAAGCTTTCTTT. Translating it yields CSVEEFQGAGEAFF.

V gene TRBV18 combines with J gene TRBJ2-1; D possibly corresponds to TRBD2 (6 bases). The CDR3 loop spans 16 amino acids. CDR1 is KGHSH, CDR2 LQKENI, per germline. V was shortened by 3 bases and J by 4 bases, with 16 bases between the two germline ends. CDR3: CASSPRGGVGYNEQFF. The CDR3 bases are TGTGCCAGCTCACCCAGAGGCGGGGTGGGTTACAATGAGCAGTTCTTC. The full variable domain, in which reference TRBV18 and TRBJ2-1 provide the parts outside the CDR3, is NAGVMQNPRHLVRRRGQEARLRCSPMKGHSHVYWYRQLPEEGLKFMVYLQKENIIDESGMPKERFSAEFPKEGPSILRIQQVVRGDSAAYFCASSPRGGVGYNEQFFGPGTRLTVL.

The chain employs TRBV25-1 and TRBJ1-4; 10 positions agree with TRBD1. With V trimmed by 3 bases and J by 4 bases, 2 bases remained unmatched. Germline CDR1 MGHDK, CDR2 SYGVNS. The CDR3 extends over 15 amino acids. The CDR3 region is CASSETGGGNEKLFF. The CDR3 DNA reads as TGTGCCAGCAGTGAGACAGGGGGCGGTAATGAAAAACTGTTTTTT.

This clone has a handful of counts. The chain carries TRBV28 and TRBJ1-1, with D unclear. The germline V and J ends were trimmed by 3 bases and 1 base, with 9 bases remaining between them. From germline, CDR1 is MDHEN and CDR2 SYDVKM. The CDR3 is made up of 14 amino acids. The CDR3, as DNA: TGTGCCAGCAGTTTTTCCGGTTGGAACACTGAAGCTTTCTTT. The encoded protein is CASSFSGWNTEAFF.

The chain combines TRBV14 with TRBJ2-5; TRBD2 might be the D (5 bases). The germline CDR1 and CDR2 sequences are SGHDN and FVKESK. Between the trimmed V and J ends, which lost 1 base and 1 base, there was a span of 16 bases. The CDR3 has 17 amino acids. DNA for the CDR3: TGTGCCAGCAGCCAAGTCTTCGGGGTCCTTTCCCAAGAGACCCAGTACTTC. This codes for CASSQVFGVLSQETQYF.

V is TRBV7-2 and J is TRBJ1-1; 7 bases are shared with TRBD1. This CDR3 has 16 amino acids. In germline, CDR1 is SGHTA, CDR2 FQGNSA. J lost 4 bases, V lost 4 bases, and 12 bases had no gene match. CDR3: CASSSVAGGPGTEAFF. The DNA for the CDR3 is TGTGCCAGCAGCTCCGTCGCAGGGGGTCCGGGCACTGAAGCTTTCTTT.

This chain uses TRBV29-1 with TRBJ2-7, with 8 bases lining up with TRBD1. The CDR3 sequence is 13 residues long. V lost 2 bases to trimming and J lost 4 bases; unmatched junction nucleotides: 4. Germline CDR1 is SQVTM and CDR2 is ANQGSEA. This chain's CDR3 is CSVESTGGYEQYF. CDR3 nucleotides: TGCAGCGTTGAAAGCACAGGGGGTTACGAGCAGTACTTC.

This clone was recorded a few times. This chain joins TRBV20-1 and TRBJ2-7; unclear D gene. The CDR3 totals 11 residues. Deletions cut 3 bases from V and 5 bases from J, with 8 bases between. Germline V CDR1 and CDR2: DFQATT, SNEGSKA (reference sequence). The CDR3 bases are TGCAGTGCTAGCCATGCGGACGAGCAGTACTTC. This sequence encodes CSASHADEQYF.